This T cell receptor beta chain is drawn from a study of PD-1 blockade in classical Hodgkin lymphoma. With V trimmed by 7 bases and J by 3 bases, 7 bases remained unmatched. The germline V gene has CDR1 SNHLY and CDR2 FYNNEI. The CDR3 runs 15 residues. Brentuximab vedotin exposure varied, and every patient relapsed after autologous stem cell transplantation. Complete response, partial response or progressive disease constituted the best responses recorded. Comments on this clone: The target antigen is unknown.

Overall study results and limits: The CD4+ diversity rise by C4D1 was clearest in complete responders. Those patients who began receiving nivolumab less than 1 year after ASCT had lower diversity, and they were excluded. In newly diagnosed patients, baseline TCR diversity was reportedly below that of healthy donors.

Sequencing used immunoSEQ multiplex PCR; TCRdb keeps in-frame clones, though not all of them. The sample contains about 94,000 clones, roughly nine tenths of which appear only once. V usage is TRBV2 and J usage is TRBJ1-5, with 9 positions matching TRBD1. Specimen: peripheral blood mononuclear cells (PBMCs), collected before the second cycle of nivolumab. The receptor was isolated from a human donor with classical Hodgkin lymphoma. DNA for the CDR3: TGTGCCAGCACGGGTGGGACAGGGATCAATCAGCCCCAGCATTTT. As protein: CASTGGTGINQPQHF.